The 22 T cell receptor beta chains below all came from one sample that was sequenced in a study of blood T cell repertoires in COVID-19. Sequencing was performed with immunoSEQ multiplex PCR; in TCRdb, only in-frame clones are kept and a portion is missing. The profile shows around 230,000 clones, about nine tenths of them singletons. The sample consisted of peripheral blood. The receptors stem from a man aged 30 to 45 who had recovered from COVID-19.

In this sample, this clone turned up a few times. The CDR3 DNA reads as TGTGCCAGCCGGCGGGAGGGAGACTCTTCACCCCTCCACTTT. Its protein is CASRREGDSSPLHF. The genes are TRBV5-6 and TRBJ1-6; D gene unclear. CDR3 length equals 14 residues. The V end lost 7 bases, the J end lost 9 bases, and 17 bases lay between the germline ends. Germline CDR1 SGHDT, CDR2 YYEEEE.

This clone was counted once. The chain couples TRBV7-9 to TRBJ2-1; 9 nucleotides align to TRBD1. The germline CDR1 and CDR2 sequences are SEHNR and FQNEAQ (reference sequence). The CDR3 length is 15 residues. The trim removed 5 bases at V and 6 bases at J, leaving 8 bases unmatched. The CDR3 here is CASSPWGTGSNEQFF. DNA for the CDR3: TGTGCCAGCAGCCCATGGGGGACAGGGAGCAATGAGCAGTTCTTC.

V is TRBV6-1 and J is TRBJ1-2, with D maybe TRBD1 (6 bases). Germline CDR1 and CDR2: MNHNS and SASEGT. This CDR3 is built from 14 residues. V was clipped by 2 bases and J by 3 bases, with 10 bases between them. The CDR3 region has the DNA TGTGCCAGCAGTGAACAGGGGTGGGACTATGGCTACACCTTC. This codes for CASSEQGWDYGYTF.

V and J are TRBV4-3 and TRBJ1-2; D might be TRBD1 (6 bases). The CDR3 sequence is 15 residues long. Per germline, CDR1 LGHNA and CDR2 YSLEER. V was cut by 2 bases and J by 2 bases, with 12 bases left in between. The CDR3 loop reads CASSQQKQGNYGYTF. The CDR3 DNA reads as TGCGCCAGCAGCCAACAAAAACAGGGAAACTATGGCTACACCTTC.

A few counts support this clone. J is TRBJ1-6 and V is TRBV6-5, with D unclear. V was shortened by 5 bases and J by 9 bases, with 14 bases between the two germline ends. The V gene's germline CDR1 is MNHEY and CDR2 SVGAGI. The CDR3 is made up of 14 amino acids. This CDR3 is CASSPHGVSSPLHF. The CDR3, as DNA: TGTGCCAGCAGTCCCCACGGGGTTAGTTCACCCCTCCACTTT.

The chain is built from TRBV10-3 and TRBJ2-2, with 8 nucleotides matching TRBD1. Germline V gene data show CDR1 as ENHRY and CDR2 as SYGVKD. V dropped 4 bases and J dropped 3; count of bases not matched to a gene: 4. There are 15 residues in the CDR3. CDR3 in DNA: TGTGCCATCAGTGGGGACAGGACCTACACCGGGGAGCTGTTTTTT. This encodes CAISGDRTYTGELFF.

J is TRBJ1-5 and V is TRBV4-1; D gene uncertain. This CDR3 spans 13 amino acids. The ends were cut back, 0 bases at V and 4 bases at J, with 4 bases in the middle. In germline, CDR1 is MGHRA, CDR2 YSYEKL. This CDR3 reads CASSQDGNQPQHF. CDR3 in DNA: TGCGCCAGCAGCCAAGACGGGAATCAGCCCCAGCATTTT.

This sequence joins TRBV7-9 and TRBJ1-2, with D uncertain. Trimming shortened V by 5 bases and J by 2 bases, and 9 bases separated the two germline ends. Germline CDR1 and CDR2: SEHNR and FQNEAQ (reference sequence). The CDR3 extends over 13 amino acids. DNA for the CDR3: TGTGCCAGCAGCCCCACAGAGAACTATGGCTACACCTTC. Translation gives CASSPTENYGYTF.

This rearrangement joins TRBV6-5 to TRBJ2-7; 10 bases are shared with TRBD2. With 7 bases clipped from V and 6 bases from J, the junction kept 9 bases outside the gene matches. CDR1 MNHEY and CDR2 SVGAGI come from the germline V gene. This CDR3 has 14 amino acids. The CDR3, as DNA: TGTGCCAGCAAGACAGCGGGGGGGTATATCGAGCAGTACTTC. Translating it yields CASKTAGGYIEQYF.

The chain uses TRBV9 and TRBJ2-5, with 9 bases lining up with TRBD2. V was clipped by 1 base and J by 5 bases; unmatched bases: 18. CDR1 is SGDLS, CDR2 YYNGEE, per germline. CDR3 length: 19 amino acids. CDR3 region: CASSVLGRGKRGALETQYF. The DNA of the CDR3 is TGTGCCAGCAGCGTATTGGGTCGAGGGAAGCGGGGGGCCCTGGAGACCCAGTACTTC. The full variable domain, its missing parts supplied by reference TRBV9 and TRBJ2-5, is DSGVTQTPKHLITATGQRVTLRCSPRSGDLSVYWYQQSLDQGLQFLIQYYNGEERAKGNILERFSAQQFPDLHSELNLSSLELGDSALYFCASSVLGRGKRGALETQYFGPGTRLLVL.

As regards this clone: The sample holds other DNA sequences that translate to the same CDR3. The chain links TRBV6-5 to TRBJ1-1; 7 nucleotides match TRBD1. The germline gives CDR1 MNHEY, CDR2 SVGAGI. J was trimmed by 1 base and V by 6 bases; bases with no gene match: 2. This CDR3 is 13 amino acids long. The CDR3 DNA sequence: TGTGCCAGCAGCCGGGACAGGAACACTGAAGCTTTCTTT. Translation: CASSRDRNTEAFF.

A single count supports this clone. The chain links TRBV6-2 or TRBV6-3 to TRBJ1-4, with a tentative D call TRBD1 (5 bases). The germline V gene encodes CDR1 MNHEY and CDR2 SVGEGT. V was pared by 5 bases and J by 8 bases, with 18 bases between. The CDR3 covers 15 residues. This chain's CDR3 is CASSRIQGRSEKLFF. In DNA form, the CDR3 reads TGTGCCAGCAGTAGAATCCAGGGAAGAAGCGAAAAACTGTTTTTT.

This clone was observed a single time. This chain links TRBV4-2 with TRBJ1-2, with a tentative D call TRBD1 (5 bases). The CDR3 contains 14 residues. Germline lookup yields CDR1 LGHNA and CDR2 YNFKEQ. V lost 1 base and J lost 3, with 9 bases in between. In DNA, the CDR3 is TGTGCCAGCAGCCAAGTCGACAGCTACTATGGCTACACCTTC. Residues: CASSQVDSYYGYTF.

CDR3 region: CASSLPGGTVGNTIYF. CDR3 coding DNA: TGCGCCAGCAGCCTCCCGGGTGGTACTGTCGGAAACACCATATATTTT. V usage is TRBV5-1 and J usage is TRBJ1-3, with D hard to call. V was pared by 4 bases and J by 4 bases, with 18 bases between. The CDR3 loop spans 16 amino acids. Germline values: CDR1 SGHRS, CDR2 YFSETQ.

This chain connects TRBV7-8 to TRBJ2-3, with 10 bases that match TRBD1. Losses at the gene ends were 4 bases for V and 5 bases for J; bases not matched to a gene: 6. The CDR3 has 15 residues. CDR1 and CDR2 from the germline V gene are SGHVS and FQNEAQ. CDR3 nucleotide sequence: TGTGCCAGCAGCTCGACAGGGGGCAGTGGAGATACGCAGTATTTT. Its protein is CASSSTGGSGDTQYF.

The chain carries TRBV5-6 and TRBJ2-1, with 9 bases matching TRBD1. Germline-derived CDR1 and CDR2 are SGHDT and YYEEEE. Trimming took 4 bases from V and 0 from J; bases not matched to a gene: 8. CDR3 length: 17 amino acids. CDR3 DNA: TGTGCCAGCAGCCCTAAAGGGACAGGGCCCTCCTACAATGAGCAGTTCTTC. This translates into CASSPKGTGPSYNEQFF.

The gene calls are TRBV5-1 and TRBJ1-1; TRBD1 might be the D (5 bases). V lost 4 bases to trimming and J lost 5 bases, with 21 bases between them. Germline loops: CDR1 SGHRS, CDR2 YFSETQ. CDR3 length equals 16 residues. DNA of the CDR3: TGCGCCAGCAGCCCGGTCGGGGGAGGGGTACGGACTGAAGCTTTCTTT. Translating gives CASSPVGGGVRTEAFF.

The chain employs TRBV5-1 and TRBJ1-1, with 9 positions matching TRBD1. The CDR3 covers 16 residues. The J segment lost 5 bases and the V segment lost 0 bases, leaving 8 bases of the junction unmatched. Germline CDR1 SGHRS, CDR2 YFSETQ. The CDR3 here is CASSLATGGGRTEAFF. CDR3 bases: TGCGCCAGCAGCTTGGCCACAGGGGGCGGGAGGACTGAAGCTTTCTTT.

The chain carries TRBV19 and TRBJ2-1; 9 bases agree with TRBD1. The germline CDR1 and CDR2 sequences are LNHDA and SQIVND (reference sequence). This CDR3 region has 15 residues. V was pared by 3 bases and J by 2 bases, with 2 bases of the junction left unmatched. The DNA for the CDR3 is TGTGCCAGTAGTATGGGGACAGGGCCCTACAATGAGCAGTTCTTC. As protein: CASSMGTGPYNEQFF. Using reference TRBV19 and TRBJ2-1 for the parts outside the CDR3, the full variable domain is DGGITQSPKYLFRKEGQNVTLSCEQNLNHDAMYWYRQDPGQGLRLIYYSQIVNDFQKGDIAEGYSVSREKKESFPLTVTSAQKNPTAFYLCASSMGTGPYNEQFFGPGTRLTVL.

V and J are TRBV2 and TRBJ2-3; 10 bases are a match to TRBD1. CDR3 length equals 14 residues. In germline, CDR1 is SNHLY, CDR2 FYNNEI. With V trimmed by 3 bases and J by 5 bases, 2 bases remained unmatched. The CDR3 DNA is TGTGCCAGCAGTGATGGACAGGGGGGAGATACGCAGTATTTT. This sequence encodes CASSDGQGGDTQYF. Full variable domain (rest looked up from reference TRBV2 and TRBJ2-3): EPEVTQTPSHQVTQMGQEVILRCVPISNHLYFYWYRQILGQKVEFLVSFYNNEISEKSEIFDDQFSVERPDGSNFTLKIRSTKLEDSAMYFCASSDGQGGDTQYFGPGTRLTVL.

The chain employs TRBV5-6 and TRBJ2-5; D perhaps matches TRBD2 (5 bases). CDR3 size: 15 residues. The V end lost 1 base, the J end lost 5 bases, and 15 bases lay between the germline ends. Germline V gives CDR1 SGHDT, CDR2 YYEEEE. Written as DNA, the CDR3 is TGTGCCAGCAGCTTGCGAACCCTCGGCGGGGAGACCCAGTACTTC. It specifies CASSLRTLGGETQYF. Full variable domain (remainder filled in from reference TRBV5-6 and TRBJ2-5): DAGVTQSPTHLIKTRGQQVTLRCSPKSGHDTVSWYQQALGQGPQFIFQYYEEEERQRGNFPDRFSGHQFPNYSSELNVNALLLGDSALYLCASSLRTLGGETQYFGPGTRLLVL.

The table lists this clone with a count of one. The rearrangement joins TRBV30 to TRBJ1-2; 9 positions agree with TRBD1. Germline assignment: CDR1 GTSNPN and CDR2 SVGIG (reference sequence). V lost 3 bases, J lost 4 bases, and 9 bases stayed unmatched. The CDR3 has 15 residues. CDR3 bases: TGTGCCTGGAGGGGGGGACAGGGCAGGAGCTATGGCTACACCTTC. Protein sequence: CAWRGGQGRSYGYTF.